The clone carrying this T cell receptor (beta chain) appeared once. The data were obtained in a study of shared clonotypes between healthy human individuals. The ends were cut back, 4 bases at V and 0 bases at J, with 16 bases in the middle. From germline, CDR1 is MDHEN and CDR2 SYDVKM. The CDR3 runs to 16 residues. Method: immunoSEQ multiplex PCR; TCRdb's copy keeps in-frame clones and lacks some. The repertoire holds approximately 2,300,000 clones, with 85% to 95% as singletons. The chain is built from TRBV28 and TRBJ2-7, with D possibly matching TRBD2 (6 bases). The TCR was taken from a man between 18 and 35 years old in good health. Some clones in this sample may be carry-over from other donors' samples. Specimen: naive CD4+ T cells from PBMCs. Regarding subset: CD45RA+ positively selected. The CDR3 nucleotides read TGTGCCAGCAGTTCGACTAGGCGGCCAGCCTCCTACGAGCAGTACTTC. Translating gives CASSSTRRPASYEQYF. Combining the CDR3 with reference TRBV28 and TRBJ2-7 gives the whole variable domain DVKVTQSSRYLVKRTGEKVFLECVQDMDHENMFWYRQDPGLGLRLIYFSYDVKMKEKGDIPEGYSVSREKKERFSLILESASTNQTSMYLCASSSTRRPASYEQYFGPGTRLTVT.